This TCR beta chain is from a study of response to subunit inactivated influenza vaccine. TCRdb reanalysed the RT-PCR reads using MiXCR and keeps one entry per CDR3 protein. The sample carries about 540,000 distinct CDR3 sequences, 20% to 25% recorded once. The CDR3 runs to 15 residues. Germline CDR1 reads DFQATT; CDR2 reads SNEGSKA (reference sequence). V was clipped by 0 bases and J by 4 bases, with 12 bases between them. This clonotype was counted a few times. The same sample was also used in a study of T cells expressing NK-cell markers. Per that study: A 5'RACE template switching approach incorporating UMIs was used to make TCR beta cDNA. It was sorted CD3+CD56+NKG2C+, CD3+CD56+NKG2C- and CD3+CD56-NKG2C+ T cells that supplied the TCR beta repertoires. Sorting was limited to alpha-beta TCR-expressing T cells with an anti-gamma-delta TCR antibody in several experiments. No clear determination of HCMV specificity was made for expanded NKG2C+ T cell clones.

The TCR originated in a man aged 45-65 years who received an inactivated influenza vaccine. The V gene is TRBV20-1, the J gene TRBJ1-4, with D perhaps TRBD1 (5 bases). The sequenced sample was CD4+ T cells sorted from PBMCs, obtained 11 to 12 days after vaccination. In nucleotides, the CDR3 is TGCAGTGCTAGAGATCGCGGGACGGGTAATGAAAAACTGTTTTTT. Its protein product is CSARDRGTGNEKLFF.